Presented here are 6 T cell receptor beta chains from one specimen sequenced in a study of CD8+CD57+ T cells in acquired aplastic anemia. According to the study, genomic DNA was the template for TCR beta VDJ and CDR3 profiling. One entry per CDR3 protein results from TCRdb running MiXCR on the reads. The sample has about 470,000 distinct CDR3 sequences, less than 35% seen once; the top ten hold under 0.95%. Patients sequenced had flow cytometry evidence of CD8+CD57+ cell expansion. The sequenced material came from sorted CD4+, CD8+, or CD8+CD57+ T cells (not recorded which) from PBMCs. The origin of the receptors is a human donor with aplastic anemia.

This clonotype was observed a few times. The chain recombines TRBV12-3 or TRBV12-4 with TRBJ1-4; D remains unclear. The CDR3 consists of 12 residues. V lost 9 bases and J lost 5, with 10 bases in between. CDR3 sequence (DNA): TGTGCCAGTAAACGGAGGAATGAAAAACTGTTTTTT. It translates to CASKRRNEKLFF.

This clonotype was detected once. Since a much larger clone is just one base distant, this may be a read error. The CDR3 spells CASSYRVPNTEASF. As DNA, the CDR3 is TGTGCCAGTAGCTACAGGGTCCCGAACACTGAAGCTTCCTTT. The chain has TRBV19 and TRBJ1-1; a possible D gene is TRBD1 (6 bases). CDR1 and CDR2 from the germline V gene are LNHDA and SQIVND (reference sequence). The CDR3 is 14 residues long.

The chain couples TRBV6-1 to TRBJ1-4; D is unclear. CDR1 is MNHNS and CDR2 is SASEGT in the germline V gene. V lost 0 bases and J 5 bases, leaving 7 bases between the germline ends. The CDR3 contains 14 residues. The CDR3 bases are TGTGCCAGCAGTGAAGCTGGCCTAAATGAAAAACTGTTTTTT. It yields the protein CASSEAGLNEKLFF.

This chain connects TRBV12-5 to TRBJ2-1; the match to TRBD2 covers 7 bases. The J segment lost 9 bases and the V segment lost 5 bases, leaving 7 bases of the junction unmatched. Germline CDR1 and CDR2: LGHNT and FRNRAP. The CDR3 runs 13 residues. CDR3 region: CASGVGLPGEQFF. The CDR3 DNA reads as TGTGCTAGTGGTGTGGGACTACCCGGTGAGCAGTTCTTC. The full variable domain, rest sourced from reference TRBV12-5 and TRBJ2-1, is DARVTQTPRHKVTEMGQEVTMRCQPILGHNTVFWYRQTMMQGLELLAYFRNRAPLDDSGMPKDRFSAEMPDATLATLKIQPSEPRDSAVYFCASGVGLPGEQFFGPGTRLTVL.

This chain connects TRBV11-1 to TRBJ1-2, with 7 bases lining up with TRBD1. With V trimmed by 5 bases and J by 0 bases, 9 bases remained unmatched. From germline, CDR1 is SGHAT and CDR2 FQDESV (reference sequence). The CDR3 has 16 residues. DNA of the CDR3: TGTGCCAGCAGCACTCCGGCCGGGACAGCTAACTATGGCTACACCTTC. Translated: CASSTPAGTANYGYTF.

As for this clonotype: A read error may produce the germline difference seen at one junction end. This chain's CDR3 is CVSSFKWEGHEQYF. Written as DNA, the CDR3 is TGTGTCAGCAGTTTTAAGTGGGAGGGCCACGAGCAGTACTTC. This rearrangement joins TRBV12-3 or TRBV12-4 to TRBJ2-7; 7 bases align to TRBD2. The CDR3 consists of 14 residues.